This note documents a single T cell receptor beta chain sequence. The data derive from a study of blood T cell repertoires in COVID-19. V was shortened by 1 base and J by 8 bases, with 14 bases between the two germline ends. Germline V lookup: CDR1 SEHNR, CDR2 FQNEAQ (reference sequence). The length of the CDR3 is 14 residues. In the 2 weeks before study entry, exposed participants met a COVID-19 case, which was PCR-confirmed or clinician-diagnosed. Only in-frame clones appear in the TCRdb table, and some are missing; sequencing was by immunoSEQ multiplex PCR. This table has 250,000 or so clones, 80% to 90% appearing once.

The V and J genes are TRBV7-9 and TRBJ1-2; D perhaps matches TRBD1 (5 bases). The receptor's source is a woman between 50 and 59 years old who had been exposed to COVID-19. The sample taken for sequencing was PBMCs or T cells enriched from blood (not recorded which). The CDR3 DNA sequence: TGTGCCAGCAGCTTAGAGGGGATTTTACAGGGCTACACCTTC. It specifies CASSLEGILQGYTF. The full variable domain, in which reference TRBV7-9 and TRBJ1-2 provide the parts outside the CDR3, is DTGVSQNPRHKITKRGQNVTFRCDPISEHNRLYWYRQTLGQGPEFLTYFQNEAQLEKSRLLSDRFSAERPKGSFSTLEIQRTEQGDSAMYLCASSLEGILQGYTFGSGTRLTVV.